This TCR beta chain was recovered during a study of control samples from healthy donors and cancer patients. The method was immunoSEQ multiplex PCR; TCRdb's version includes in-frame clones alone and lacks a portion of them. The data show some 130,000 clones, approximately 94% seen once. Germline lookup yields CDR1 SGHNT and CDR2 YYREEE (reference sequence). The V end lost 4 bases, the J end lost 0 bases, and 11 bases lay between the germline ends. The CDR3 has 14 amino acids. The sample comprised blood. This receptor was taken from a man aged 30 to 39 in good health. The chain joins TRBV5-4 to TRBJ2-7, with D possibly being TRBD1 (6 bases). Written as DNA, the CDR3 is TGTGCCAGCAGCGAACAGGGAAGCTCCTACGAGCAGTACTTC. It yields the protein CASSEQGSSYEQYF.